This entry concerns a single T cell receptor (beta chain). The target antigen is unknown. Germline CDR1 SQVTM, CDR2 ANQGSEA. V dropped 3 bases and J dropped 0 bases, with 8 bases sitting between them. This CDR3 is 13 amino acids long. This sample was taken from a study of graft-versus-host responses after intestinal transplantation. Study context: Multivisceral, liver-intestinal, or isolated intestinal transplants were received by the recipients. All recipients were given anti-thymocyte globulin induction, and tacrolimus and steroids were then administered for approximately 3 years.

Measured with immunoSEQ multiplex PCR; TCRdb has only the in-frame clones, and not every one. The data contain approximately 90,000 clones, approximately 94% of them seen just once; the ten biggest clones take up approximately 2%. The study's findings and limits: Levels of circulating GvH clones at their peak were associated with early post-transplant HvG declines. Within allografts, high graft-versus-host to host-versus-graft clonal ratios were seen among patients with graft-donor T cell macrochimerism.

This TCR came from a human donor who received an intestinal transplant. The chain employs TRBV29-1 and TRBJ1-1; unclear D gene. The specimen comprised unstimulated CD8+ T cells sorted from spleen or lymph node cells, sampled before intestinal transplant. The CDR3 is CSVDSQMNTEAFF. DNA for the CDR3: TGCAGCGTTGACTCTCAGATGAACACTGAAGCTTTCTTT.